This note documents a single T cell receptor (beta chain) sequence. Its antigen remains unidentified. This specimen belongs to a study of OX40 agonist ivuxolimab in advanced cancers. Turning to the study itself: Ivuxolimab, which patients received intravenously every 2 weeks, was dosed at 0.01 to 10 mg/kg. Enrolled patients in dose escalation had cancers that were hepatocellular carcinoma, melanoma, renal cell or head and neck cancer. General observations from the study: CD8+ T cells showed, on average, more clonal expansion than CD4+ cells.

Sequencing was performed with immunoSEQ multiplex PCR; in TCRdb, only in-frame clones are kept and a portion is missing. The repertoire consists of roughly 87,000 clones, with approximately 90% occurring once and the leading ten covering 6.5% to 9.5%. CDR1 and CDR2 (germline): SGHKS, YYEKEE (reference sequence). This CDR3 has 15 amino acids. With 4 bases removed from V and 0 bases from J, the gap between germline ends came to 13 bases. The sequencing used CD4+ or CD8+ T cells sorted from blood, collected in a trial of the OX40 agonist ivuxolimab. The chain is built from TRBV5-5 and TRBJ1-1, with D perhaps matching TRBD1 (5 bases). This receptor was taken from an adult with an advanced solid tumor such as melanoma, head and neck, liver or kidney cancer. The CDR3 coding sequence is TGTGCCAGCAGCGGATGGGGCGGAATGAACACTGAAGCTTTCTTT. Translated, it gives CASSGWGGMNTEAFF.